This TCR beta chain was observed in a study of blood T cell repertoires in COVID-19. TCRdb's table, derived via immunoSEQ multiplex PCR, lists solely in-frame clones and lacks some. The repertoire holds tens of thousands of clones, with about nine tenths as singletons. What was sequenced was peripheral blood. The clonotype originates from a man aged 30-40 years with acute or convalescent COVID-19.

The CDR3 region is CASSQTGNSPLHF. In nucleotides, the CDR3 is TGTGCCAGCAGTCAAACGGGGAATTCACCCCTCCACTTT. This sequence joins TRBV6-4 and TRBJ1-6; the D is unclear. Between the trimmed V and J ends, which lost 5 bases and 7 bases, there was a span of 9 bases. Germline loops: CDR1 MRHNA, CDR2 SNTAGT. This CDR3 has 13 amino acids.